This T cell receptor (beta chain) comes out of a study of OX40 agonist ivuxolimab in advanced cancers. There are 13 residues in the CDR3. Trimming cost V 4 bases and J 5 bases; bases outside gene matches: 4. In germline, CDR1 is GTSNPN, CDR2 SVGIG (reference sequence). Repertoires were generated with immunoSEQ multiplex PCR, while TCRdb's copy carries only in-frame clones and drops some. Seen here are about 37,000 clones, roughly 90% observed once, and the top ten hold around 20%. This receptor was identified in an adult with an advanced solid tumor such as melanoma, head and neck, liver or kidney cancer. The source material was CD4+ or CD8+ T cells sorted from blood, sampled in a trial of the OX40 agonist ivuxolimab. The chain has TRBV30 and TRBJ2-5; 10 nucleotides match TRBD1. Here the CDR3 reads CAWIPGQGETQYF. The CDR3 DNA reads TGTGCCTGGATTCCGGGACAGGGGGAGACCCAGTACTTC.